Below, one T cell receptor beta chain is given with its context. Its antigen is still unknown. The sample is drawn from a study of PD-L1 blockade in urothelial cancer. Study-wide findings and caveats: Tumor-linked clones in blood grew more by 3 weeks in durable-benefit patients.

V shed 2 bases and J shed 1 base, with 12 bases lying between them. The germline CDR1 and CDR2 sequences are SGHNT and YYREEE (reference sequence). The CDR3 is made up of 15 amino acids. Sequencing was performed with immunoSEQ multiplex PCR; in TCRdb, only in-frame clones are kept and a portion is missing. The repertoire holds roughly 49,000 clones, with 87% as singletons. The sample consisted of PBMCs, taken around atezolizumab (anti-PD-L1) treatment. This receptor was obtained from a man aged 60 to 75 with urothelial cancer. The chain couples TRBV5-4 to TRBJ2-5; maybe TRBD1 (6 bases). The CDR3, as DNA: TGTGCCAGCAGCTTAGGACAGAGGGGCCAAGAGACCCAGTACTTC. It yields the protein CASSLGQRGQETQYF. The variable domain in full, completed from reference TRBV5-4 and TRBJ2-5, reads ETGVTQSPTHLIKTRGQQVTLRCSSQSGHNTVSWYQQALGQGPQFIFQYYREEENGRGNFPPRFSGLQFPNYSSELNVNALELDDSALYLCASSLGQRGQETQYFGPGTRLLVL.